One sample yielded the 21 T cell receptor beta chains listed below, sequenced in a study of T cell responses to AZD1222 COVID-19 vaccine. Profiling relied on immunoSEQ multiplex PCR, and the TCRdb table lists in-frame clones only, not all of them. The table lists 95,000 to 150,000 clones, 75% to 90% of them singletons. The sample was peripheral blood, taken on day 0 of AZD1222 vaccination. These receptors all stem from an adult in good health.

This clone has more than one count but fewer than ten. The chain has TRBV3-1 (or the pseudogene TRBV3-2) and TRBJ2-1; TRBD2 aligns across 12 bases. The CDR3 totals 18 residues. Per the germline V gene, CDR1 is LGHDT and CDR2 is YNNKEL (reference sequence). The V segment lost 3 bases and the J segment 1 base; nucleotides outside the gene matches: 7. CDR3 DNA sequence: TGTGCCAGCAGCCAGGCTAGCGGGAGGGTTGGGTCCTACAATGAGCAGTTCTTC. Protein product: CASSQASGRVGSYNEQFF.

The chain links TRBV6-5 to TRBJ1-2, with D tentatively TRBD1 (5 bases). CDR1 MNHEY and CDR2 SVGAGI come from the germline V gene. Trimming took 6 bases from V and 0 from J, leaving 11 bases between them. There are 14 residues in the CDR3. DNA of the CDR3: TGTGCCAGCAGGGCAGGGTTCCCTAACTATGGCTACACCTTC. It yields the protein CASRAGFPNYGYTF.

The table lists this clone with a few counts. V is TRBV10-3 and J is TRBJ1-2; D gene unclear. Trimming cost V 3 bases and J 0 bases, with 8 bases left between them. This CDR3 is 14 amino acids long. Germline V gene sequence: CDR1 ENHRY, CDR2 SYGVKD. The CDR3 coding sequence is TGTGCCATCAGTGAACTGGAAGCTAACTATGGCTACACCTTC. Protein: CAISELEANYGYTF.

The table lists this clone with a count of one. This CDR3 is CASRGNRVSYEQYF. The CDR3 DNA sequence: TGTGCCAGCAGAGGAAACAGGGTATCCTACGAGCAGTACTTC. The chain couples TRBV25-1 to TRBJ2-7; D is perhaps TRBD1 (6 bases). V gave up 6 bases and J gave up 1 base, with 13 bases separating them. Germline CDR1 and CDR2: MGHDK and SYGVNS. The CDR3 runs 14 residues.

The chain carries TRBV11-2 and TRBJ1-6, with D hard to call. The CDR3 is made up of 14 amino acids. The germline V gene has CDR1 SGHAT and CDR2 FQNNGV. Trimming removed 3 bases at V and 7 bases at J, with 10 bases between. For the CDR3, the DNA is TGTGCCAGCAGCTTCGCGGGAGTCAATTCACCCCTCCACTTT. Translated, it gives CASSFAGVNSPLHF.

The chain links TRBV2 to TRBJ2-1; D is unresolved. CDR1 and CDR2 from the germline V gene are SNHLY and FYNNEI. The CDR3 is 16 residues long. Trimming took 3 bases from V and 5 from J, leaving 17 bases between them. CDR3 sequence (DNA): TGTGCCAGCAGTGATAAGGGCCACTACACAGACAATGAGCAGTTCTTC. This gives the protein CASSDKGHYTDNEQFF.

The CDR3 loop is CASSLGGDPEAFF. CDR3 coding DNA: TGTGCCAGCAGCTTAGGTGGCGATCCTGAAGCTTTCTTT. This sequence joins TRBV13 and TRBJ1-1; no clear D gene. CDR1 is PRHDT and CDR2 is FYEKMQ in the germline V gene (reference sequence). The CDR3 has 13 amino acids. Trimming pared 0 bases from V and 6 bases from J, leaving 8 bases between.

This rearrangement joins TRBV5-6 to TRBJ2-7; either TRBD1 or TRBD2 may supply D (6 bases each). CDR1 is SGHDT and CDR2 is YYEEEE in the germline V gene. The CDR3 is 14 residues long. V shed 0 bases and J shed 4 bases, with 11 bases lying between them. The CDR3 nucleotides read TGTGCCAGCAGCTTGGGGAGGGGGAGTTACGAGCAGTACTTC. Its translation: CASSLGRGSYEQYF.

The V gene is TRBV12-3 or TRBV12-4, the J gene TRBJ1-1; 7 bases match TRBD1. Losses at the gene ends were 3 bases for V and 3 bases for J; bases not matched to a gene: 1. The CDR3 runs 13 residues. CDR3 loop: CASSLQGDTEAFF. For the CDR3, the DNA is TGTGCCAGCAGTTTGCAGGGGGACACTGAAGCTTTCTTT.

V gene TRBV11-2 combines with J gene TRBJ1-6, with no clear D. In germline, CDR1 is SGHAT, CDR2 FQNNGV. Trimming took off 1 base at V and 9 bases at J, with 10 bases between the two ends. CDR3 size: 14 residues. The CDR3 DNA sequence: TGTGCCAGCAGCTTAGTCGGAAGCGGTTCACCCCTCCACTTT. It is translated as CASSLVGSGSPLHF.

The chain recombines TRBV7-9 with TRBJ2-1, with D possibly TRBD2 on 5 matching bases. The CDR3 contains 14 residues. Trimming left V 1 base short and J 6 bases short, with 10 bases between. CDR1 is SEHNR and CDR2 is FQNEAQ in the germline V gene (reference sequence). CDR3 sequence reads: CASSLVGEGNEQFF. CDR3 in DNA: TGTGCCAGCAGCTTAGTTGGCGAGGGCAATGAGCAGTTCTTC.

The count of this clone is one. This rearrangement joins TRBV18 to TRBJ1-1, with 7 bases aligning to TRBD1. Germline-derived CDR1 and CDR2 are KGHSH and LQKENI. This CDR3 contains 15 residues. J lost 1 base, V lost 0 bases, and 2 bases had no gene match. CDR3 protein: CASSPPDRQNTEAFF. CDR3 in DNA: TGTGCCAGCTCACCACCGGACAGGCAGAACACTGAAGCTTTCTTT.

The rearrangement joins TRBV4-2 to TRBJ1-5; D gene ambiguous. The germline V gene encodes CDR1 LGHNA and CDR2 YNFKEQ. V gave up 2 bases and J gave up 9 bases, with 11 bases separating them. The CDR3 runs 13 residues. The CDR3 DNA is TGTGCCAGCAGCCAAAACGTCCAAAGGCCCCAGCATTTT. It specifies CASSQNVQRPQHF.

The gene calls are TRBV5-1 and TRBJ2-7; 7 nucleotides match TRBD2. J was trimmed by 7 bases and V by 4 bases; bases with no gene match: 11. In germline, CDR1 is SGHRS, CDR2 YFSETQ. The CDR3 runs 14 residues. CDR3 coding DNA: TGCGCCAGCAGCCTCCACCTTTTACTAGCGGAGCAGTACTTC. It specifies CASSLHLLLAEQYF.

The V gene is TRBV6-2 or TRBV6-3, the J gene TRBJ2-7, with TRBD2 identical over 9 bases. The CDR3 runs to 14 residues. The germline V gene encodes CDR1 MNHEY and CDR2 SVGEGT. V lost 2 bases, J lost 5 bases, and 4 bases stayed unmatched. The CDR3 protein is CASSYRLAGNEQYF. In DNA, the CDR3 is TGTGCCAGCAGTTACCGGCTAGCGGGAAACGAGCAGTACTTC.

The genes are TRBV2 and TRBJ2-1; a possible D gene is TRBD2 (5 bases). V shed 2 bases and J shed 12 bases, with 14 bases lying between them. The germline V gene has CDR1 SNHLY and CDR2 FYNNEI. The CDR3 covers 13 residues. CDR3 region: CASSEIGSRGQFF. The CDR3 nucleotides read TGTGCCAGCAGTGAAATAGGGTCCCGGGGGCAGTTCTTC.

V usage is TRBV28 and J usage is TRBJ1-1; 8 nucleotides match TRBD1. The CDR3 has 15 amino acids. The germline V gene has CDR1 MDHEN and CDR2 SYDVKM. V trimming: 5 bases; J trimming: 5 bases; junction bases outside the gene matches: 10. The CDR3 spells CASSPLGQGGTEAFF. CDR3 coding DNA: TGTGCCAGCAGTCCCCTCGGACAGGGAGGGACTGAAGCTTTCTTT. Filled out from reference TRBV28 and TRBJ1-1, the complete variable domain reads DVKVTQSSRYLVKRTGEKVFLECVQDMDHENMFWYRQDPGLGLRLIYFSYDVKMKEKGDIPEGYSVSREKKERFSLILESASTNQTSMYLCASSPLGQGGTEAFFGQGTRLTVV.

This clone was observed a handful of times. This chain connects TRBV19 to TRBJ1-2; tentatively, D is TRBD1 (5 bases). Per the germline V gene, CDR1 is LNHDA and CDR2 is SQIVND (reference sequence). Trimming stripped 4 bases from V and 8 bases from J, with 14 bases between. The CDR3 runs to 13 residues. The DNA of the CDR3 is TGTGCCAGTAGTACGGGGACTATCGGAGGCTACACCTTC. As protein: CASSTGTIGGYTF.

This chain joins TRBV27 and TRBJ2-7; 11 bases are shared with TRBD2. The germline V gene encodes CDR1 MNHEY and CDR2 SMNVEV (reference sequence). This CDR3 contains 17 residues. J lost 6 bases, V lost 4 bases, and 14 bases had no gene match. The CDR3 DNA reads as TGTGCCAGCAGTTCCCCCCTGACTAGCGGGACTTGGGTCGAGCAGTACTTC. Its translation: CASSSPLTSGTWVEQYF.

The chain links TRBV18 to TRBJ1-6; D not certain. There are 14 residues in the CDR3. The germline V gene encodes CDR1 KGHSH and CDR2 LQKENI. V gave up 3 bases and J gave up 0 bases, with 3 bases separating them. This chain's CDR3 is CASSPGSYNSPLHF. DNA of the CDR3: TGTGCCAGCTCACCGGGCTCCTATAATTCACCCCTCCACTTT.

The chain is built from TRBV9 and TRBJ2-5, with D perhaps matching TRBD1 (7 bases). This CDR3 contains 16 residues. V was clipped by 3 bases and J by 5 bases, with 20 bases between them. Germline CDR1 is SGDLS and CDR2 is YYNGEE. CDR3 amino acids: CASSAPFQGGSETQYF. The CDR3 bases are TGTGCCAGCAGCGCCCCATTTCAGGGGGGATCGGAGACCCAGTACTTC.